One sample yielded the 9 T cell receptor beta chains listed below, sequenced in a study of CD8 T cells in Susac syndrome. RNA totalling roughly 0.45 to 1 ug underwent reverse transcription with random hexamers. In TCRdb, the immunoSEQ multiplex PCR reads were re-called with MiXCR into one record per CDR3 protein. The top ten clones hold about 0.52% of a sample with around 79,000 distinct CDR3 sequences, approximately 93% of them seen once. The sequencing input was CD8+ T cells from PBMCs. These TCRs come from a human donor with Susac syndrome.

The chain carries TRBV6-4 and TRBJ2-3; the D is unclear. Per the germline V gene, CDR1 is MRHNA and CDR2 is SNTAGT. Trimming left V 2 bases short and J 6 bases short, with 9 bases between. The CDR3 spans 13 residues. The chain's CDR3 is CASSDGTPDTQYF. DNA of the CDR3: TGTGCCAGCAGTGACGGAACCCCTGATACGCAGTATTTT.

The rearrangement uses TRBV9 and TRBJ1-3; D gene ambiguous. CDR1 SGDLS and CDR2 YYNGEE come from the germline V gene. V was cut by 3 bases and J by 0 bases, with 13 bases left in between. This CDR3 is 16 amino acids long. The CDR3 sequence: CASSEFSQNSGNTIYF. In nucleotides, the CDR3 is TGTGCCAGCAGCGAATTCAGTCAGAACTCTGGAAACACCATATATTTT. The variable domain in full, with the rest retrieved from reference TRBV9 and TRBJ1-3, is DSGVTQTPKHLITATGQRVTLRCSPRSGDLSVYWYQQSLDQGLQFLIQYYNGEERAKGNILERFSAQQFPDLHSELNLSSLELGDSALYFCASSEFSQNSGNTIYFGEGSWLTVV.

The DNA for the CDR3 is TGTGCCAGCAGGGGAAGGAGGGAGGAGGGCACAGATACGCAGTATTTT. Protein: CASRGRREEGTDTQYF. This chain uses TRBV7-6 with TRBJ2-3; D perhaps matches TRBD2 (6 bases). The CDR3 sequence is 16 residues long. Trimming took off 6 bases at V and 1 base at J, with 17 bases between the two ends. The germline CDR1 and CDR2 sequences are SGHVS and FNYEAQ.

The genes are TRBV9 and TRBJ2-1, with no clear D. Germline-derived CDR1 and CDR2 are SGDLS and YYNGEE. There are 13 residues in the CDR3. The germline V and J ends were trimmed by 0 bases and 4 bases, with 5 bases remaining between them. The CDR3 here is CASSVGRYNEQFF. CDR3 DNA: TGTGCCAGCAGCGTAGGCAGATACAATGAGCAGTTCTTC.

V and J are TRBV28 and TRBJ2-7, with D possibly TRBD2 on 5 matching bases. This CDR3 spans 12 amino acids. The V gene lost 6 bases and the J gene lost 3 bases, with 9 bases spanning the gap. Per germline, CDR1 MDHEN and CDR2 SYDVKM. DNA of the CDR3: TGTGCCAGCAGCCGGACTGACTACGAGCAGTACTTC. Translated, it gives CASSRTDYEQYF.

The chain uses TRBV5-1 and TRBJ2-3, with a weak D call TRBD1 (6 bases). This CDR3 has 15 residues. Germline lookup yields CDR1 SGHRS and CDR2 YFSETQ. V lost 4 bases to trimming and J lost 0 bases, with 12 bases between them. DNA for the CDR3: TGCGCCAGCAGCCCGGACAGACCTAGCACAGATACGCAGTATTTT. Encoded protein: CASSPDRPSTDTQYF.

The chain uses TRBV4-2 and TRBJ2-5, with no clear D. CDR3 length: 13 amino acids. Trimming cost V 1 base and J 2 bases, with 5 bases left between them. Looked up from germline, CDR1 is LGHNA and CDR2 is YNFKEQ. CDR3 in DNA: TGTGCCAGCAGCCAAGTCGAACAAGAGACCCAGTACTTC. Translation gives CASSQVEQETQYF.

This CDR3 reads CSGRTVGGAPYNEQFF. The CDR3 DNA reads as TGCAGCGGCCGAACCGTCGGGGGGGCCCCCTACAATGAGCAGTTCTTC. V usage is TRBV29-1 and J usage is TRBJ2-1; 8 bases agree with TRBD2. CDR1 is SQVTM and CDR2 is ANQGSEA in the germline V gene. The CDR3 is 16 amino acids. The trim removed 7 bases at V and 2 bases at J, leaving 13 bases unmatched.

The V gene is TRBV9, the J gene TRBJ2-1; 14 bases map to TRBD2. The CDR3 has 17 residues. Germline CDR1 reads SGDLS; CDR2 reads YYNGEE. V lost 0 bases and J lost 1; bases outside the gene matches: 0. This CDR3 is CASSVGTSGGSYNEQFF. The DNA for the CDR3 is TGTGCCAGCAGCGTAGGGACTAGCGGGGGGTCCTACAATGAGCAGTTCTTC. The full variable domain, completed using reference TRBV9 and TRBJ2-1, is DSGVTQTPKHLITATGQRVTLRCSPRSGDLSVYWYQQSLDQGLQFLIQYYNGEERAKGNILERFSAQQFPDLHSELNLSSLELGDSALYFCASSVGTSGGSYNEQFFGPGTRLTVL.